The 15 T cell receptor beta chains in this list originate from one sample, sequenced in a study of T cell responses to AZD1222 COVID-19 vaccine. Data came from immunoSEQ multiplex PCR; TCRdb stores just in-frame clones and leaves some out. The sample lists tens of thousands of clones, roughly 80% occurring once. This specimen was peripheral blood, taken on day 0 of AZD1222 vaccination. Source of these receptors: an adult in good health.

The chain employs TRBV11-1 and TRBJ2-1, with 11 bases matching TRBD2. CDR3 length equals 15 residues. With 6 bases clipped from V and 3 bases from J, the junction kept 4 bases outside the gene matches. Germline V gene data show CDR1 as SGHAT and CDR2 as FQDESV (reference sequence). The DNA of the CDR3 is TGTGCCAGCAGATCTACTAGCGGGAGCTACAATGAGCAGTTCTTC. This gives the protein CASRSTSGSYNEQFF.

The chain joins TRBV29-1 to TRBJ2-7; the D is unclear. The CDR3 is made up of 11 amino acids. V was clipped by 4 bases and J by 1 base, with 5 bases between them. Per germline, CDR1 SQVTM and CDR2 ANQGSEA. The CDR3 protein is CSVVHSYEQYF. The CDR3, as DNA: TGCAGCGTTGTCCATTCCTACGAGCAGTACTTC.

The chain recombines TRBV11-1 with TRBJ2-2; weak D call: TRBD1 (5 bases). The CDR3 totals 14 residues. Germline loops: CDR1 SGHAT, CDR2 FQDESV (reference sequence). V was shortened by 5 bases and J by 6 bases, with 13 bases between the two germline ends. In DNA form, the CDR3 reads TGTGCCAGCAGCGTGTTAGGGGCGCCCGGGGAGCTGTTTTTT. Its protein is CASSVLGAPGELFF.

This clone was observed a single time. This chain uses TRBV6-5 with TRBJ2-2; D not certain. Trimming took off 6 bases at V and 8 bases at J, with 13 bases between the two ends. CDR3 length: 13 residues. Per germline, CDR1 MNHEY and CDR2 SVGAGI. Here the CDR3 DNA reads TGTGCCAGCAGCATATCGGACGAGGGGGAGCTGTTTTTT. Amino acids: CASSISDEGELFF.

In its sample, this clone was seen a few times. The CDR3 protein is CASSWGQGSRPQHF. CDR3 DNA sequence: TGTGCCAGCAGCTGGGGACAGGGGAGCAGGCCCCAGCATTTT. J is TRBJ1-5 and V is TRBV5-8; 10 positions match TRBD1. CDR3 length: 14 residues. Looked up from germline, CDR1 is SGHTS and CDR2 is YDEGEE. The junction had 6 bases not matched to a gene; V was cut back by 3 bases and J by 9 bases. The full variable domain, rest sourced from reference TRBV5-8 and TRBJ1-5, is EAGVTQSPTHLIKTRGQQATLRCSPISGHTSVYWYQQALGLGLQFLLWYDEGEERNRGNFPPRFSGRQFPNYSSELNVNALELEDSALYLCASSWGQGSRPQHFGDGTRLSIL.

This clone was recorded once. The CDR3 sequence: CSVEPARTGGNNEQFF. CDR3 DNA: TGCAGCGTTGAACCCGCCCGGACAGGGGGGAACAATGAGCAGTTCTTC. This chain connects TRBV29-1 to TRBJ2-1; 10 bases align to TRBD1. J lost 5 bases, V lost 2 bases, and 9 bases had no gene match. The CDR3 loop spans 16 amino acids. CDR1 SQVTM and CDR2 ANQGSEA come from the germline V gene.

This sequence joins TRBV5-6 and TRBJ1-1; no clear D. The germline V gene encodes CDR1 SGHDT and CDR2 YYEEEE. The CDR3 is 15 amino acids. V was clipped by 1 base and J by 1 base, with 11 bases between them. CDR3 sequence (DNA): TGTGCCAGCAGCTTGTTAACCTCTGAGAACACTGAAGCTTTCTTT. Translation gives CASSLLTSENTEAFF.

Only one count was recorded for this clone. The V call is TRBV7-2, the J call TRBJ1-1; 10 positions match TRBD1. The CDR3 is 15 amino acids. Unmatched junction bases numbered 4, after V lost 5 bases and J lost 1 base. Germline V lookup: CDR1 SGHTA, CDR2 FQGNSA. The DNA of the CDR3 is TGTGCCAGCAGCGCTCGGACAGGGGGGAACACTGAAGCTTTCTTT. Protein sequence: CASSARTGGNTEAFF.

This clone occurred a few times. The chain is built from TRBV11-2 and TRBJ2-3; D unresolved. Trimming removed 2 bases from V and 4 bases from J, with 4 bases in between. Looked up from germline, CDR1 is SGHAT and CDR2 is FQNNGV. CDR3 length equals 12 residues. The CDR3 spells CASSLYPDTQYF. CDR3 nucleotides: TGTGCCAGCAGCTTATATCCAGATACGCAGTATTTT.

The rearrangement uses TRBV27 and TRBJ1-4; D not certain. Germline V gene lookup returns CDR1 MNHEY and CDR2 SMNVEV (reference sequence). V lost 8 bases and J 0 bases, leaving 16 bases between the germline ends. The CDR3 loop spans 16 amino acids. CDR3 protein: CASGNTFGATNEKLFF. The CDR3 DNA follows: TGTGCCAGCGGGAACACCTTCGGTGCAACTAATGAAAAACTGTTTTTT.

V gene TRBV10-3 combines with J gene TRBJ2-1, with D perhaps TRBD1 (6 bases). V lost 9 bases and J lost 5, with 17 bases in between. There are 14 residues in the CDR3. CDR1 is ENHRY, CDR2 SYGVKD, per germline. CDR3 bases: TGTGCCATTAGACCCAGGACAGAAAACAATGAGCAGTTCTTC. Protein: CAIRPRTENNEQFF.

The gene calls are TRBV6-5 and TRBJ1-1; D call uncertain. CDR3 length equals 13 residues. Germline-derived CDR1 and CDR2 are MNHEY and SVGAGI. The V gene lost 7 bases and the J gene lost 8 bases, with 17 bases spanning the gap. The CDR3 DNA sequence: TGTGCCAGCATCGGAACCCCGGTAGCGGAAGCTTTCTTT. Protein: CASIGTPVAEAFF.

The chain couples TRBV10-3 to TRBJ1-2, with 9 bases lining up with TRBD1. Trimming cost V 6 bases and J 4 bases; bases outside gene matches: 9. CDR1 is ENHRY, CDR2 SYGVKD, per germline. The CDR3 is 15 residues long. This CDR3 reads CAIRPGQGSGYGYTF. CDR3 coding DNA: TGTGCCATCAGACCGGGACAGGGATCGGGCTATGGCTACACCTTC.

CDR3 residues: CAISDQDSYNEQFF. In DNA, the CDR3 is TGTGCCATCAGTGACCAGGACAGCTACAATGAGCAGTTCTTC. The chain recombines TRBV10-3 with TRBJ2-1; a possible D gene is TRBD1 (6 bases). CDR3 length: 14 amino acids. The V and J ends lost 3 bases and 3 bases respectively, with 9 bases between them. Germline values: CDR1 ENHRY, CDR2 SYGVKD.

V gene TRBV27 combines with J gene TRBJ1-1; the D gene is possibly TRBD1 (6 bases). The CDR3 covers 18 residues. Germline V CDR1 and CDR2: MNHEY, SMNVEV (reference sequence). Between the trimmed V and J ends, which lost 5 bases and 2 bases, there was a span of 24 bases. The CDR3 protein is CASSDRRTVLGPNTEAFF. The CDR3 DNA reads TGTGCCAGCAGTGACCGAAGGACAGTCCTTGGGCCTAACACTGAAGCTTTCTTT.